The clone carrying this T cell receptor beta chain showed up just a few times. Its antigen is still unknown. Other DNA sequences from this sample encode an identical CDR3 as well. This specimen comes from a study of beta chain features in type 1 diabetes. Study-wide findings and caveats: Shorter templates may be favored by PCR, equally so in patients and controls. All four CD4+ subsets of Type 1 diabetes patients contained TCRB CDR3s that were moderately but significantly shorter.

Each donor gave one heparinised blood draw averaging around 120 mL. Isolation of CD4+ naive, central memory, regulatory and stem cell-like memory cells was achieved by sorting via CD45RO/CCR7/CD25/CD127/CD95/CD27. V was pared by 4 bases and J by 4 bases, with 7 bases between. The length of the CDR3 is 11 residues. Germline assignment: CDR1 SQVTM and CDR2 ANQGSEA. cDNA synthesis used the whole RNA isolate, giving expressed TCRB sequences. The method was immunoSEQ multiplex PCR; TCRdb's version includes in-frame clones alone and lacks a portion of them. The table lists 250,000 to 300,000 clones, around 24% of them singletons.

The TCR sequence derives from a woman in her thirties with type 1 diabetes. The sequenced sample was naive CD4+ T cells from blood. This chain uses TRBV29-1 with TRBJ1-1; D gene ambiguous. The CDR3 here is CSVGRVTEAFF. CDR3 in DNA: TGCAGCGTTGGGCGGGTCACTGAAGCTTTCTTT.